This TCR beta chain stems from a study of alternative splicing in chronic myeloid leukemia remission (dated by TCRdb to 2018 to 2021). Regarding the study in general: Peripheral blood from chronic-phase CML patients at diagnosis and remission was profiled by RNA sequencing and compared with healthy donors. Median ages were 54 years at diagnosis, roughly 60 at remission and 30 to 40 for healthy controls. Female/male counts of 11/5 were recorded for diagnosis samples, 8/3 for remission samples and 2/4 for controls. Total RNA was extracted with Trizol from peripheral blood mononuclear cells of diagnosis, remission and control samples.

About this clonotype itself: Its antigen specificity is not known.

The CDR3 runs 13 amino acids, cysteine and phenylalanine included. No DNA has been recorded. Based on the germline V gene, the CDR1 and CDR2 sequences are SGHTA and FQGNSA. Here is what the overall study found, with its caveats: Strong differences in blood cell composition were observed between timepoints, with a shift from myeloid progenitor enrichment at diagnosis to mature lymphoid enrichment at remission. At remission, blood cell composition was found to be reconfigured to resemble that of lymphoid cell-enriched normal controls.

Six healthy donors provided peripheral blood as normal controls. Libraries were prepared through bulk RNA-seq. The TruSeq Stranded RNA sample prep kit was used to generate libraries of poly-A-enriched mRNA from an input of about 0.92 ug total RNA. Each sample was sequenced in triplicate using paired-end sequencing on a HiSeq 2500. A read length of 125 nucleotides per mate was used for RNA-seq. The authors' analysis ran thus. Reads were trimmed and aligned to hg38 using STAR v2.7, and quality control was done with FASTQC, RSeQC and multiqc. Salmon 0.14.1 was used to quantify gene expression levels as transcripts per million (TPM). Principal component analysis suggested that trial, library batch, sequencing batch, treatment regimen and sex did not drive transcriptomic profiles. One entry per CDR3 protein sequence results from the TCRdb reprocessing of the reads, with DNA left out. None of the V and J calls come from the authors' own analysis; TCRdb made them. A total of some 300 distinct CDR3 sequences appear in this sample, about 96% of them only once. Around 13% of the sample is held by the ten biggest clonotypes.

The TCR was taken from a person aged 25-55 years in good health. Source material: PBMCs. This chain joins TRBV7-2 to TRBJ1-2. CDR3 region: CASSLHGSYGYTF.